Sequencing of this T cell receptor beta chain was carried out in a study of blood T cell repertoires in COVID-19 (dated by TCRdb to about 2020). Looking at the study overall: Samples covering the acute and convalescent phases of COVID-19 were provided by collaborators in the United States, Italy and Spain. The repertoires were made available in a free public database intended to serve as a resource for research on the immune response to SARS-CoV-2. Samples were obtained from the ongoing ImmuneRACE study (first 160 participants) and from 1,000 to 1,500 subjects provided by 6 global collaborators. A de-identified subject ID, COVID-19 status, age in years and sex were almost always included in the sample metadata. Subjects who had been exposed to COVID-19, were actively infected with it, or had recovered from it provided the deeply sampled blood TCRbeta repertoires that made up the dataset. Where HLA class I and class II types were available, the types were taken from metadata supplied by the sample provider, not from assay-based typing. The material from the prospective study consisted of cDNA or gDNA derived from T cells, B-cell-depleted T cells, or PBMCs.

Including the terminal cysteine and phenylalanine, the CDR3 comprises 14 residues. Here the CDR3 DNA is all that survives: 42 bases in frame from base 1. Trimming removed 3 bases from V and 3 bases from J; the gene matches leave 3 bases unexplained. The CDR1 and CDR2 encoded by the germline V gene are KGHSH and LQKENI. The investigation overall reported the following: How much clinical and demographic metadata was included differed by source and by participant, and the metadata was provided uncurated.

Notes on this clone: No cognate antigen has been identified for it. Base qualities are missing; no much larger clone stands one base away.

The immunoSEQ Assay, a bias-controlled multiplex PCR, was used to amplify TCRbeta CDR3 regions from genomic DNA. Per the source publication's procedure: Within the assay, amplification of reference gene primers was used to estimate how many nucleated cells each sample contained. To quantify the absolute abundance of each unique TCRbeta CDR3 rearrangement, sequence reads were collapsed and filtered. For each sample, productive Simpson clonality was calculated by taking the square root of Simpson's diversity index across productive rearrangements. This is the immuneACCESS table as TCRdb keeps it, with only in-frame sequences that have V and J called. A part of the clones is gone; compared with another copy, unresolved V genes explain less than half, and the rest is unexplained. D and trimming come from the DNA, and the V and J calls and clone size come from that table. The table for this sample lists about 190,000 clones; more than 70% of them were counted only once. The top ten clonotypes cover 2.5% to 3.5% of the sample.

Whole blood was collected in K2EDTA tubes by collaborating institutions according to the institutions' own protocols. For TCRbeta analysis, collaborator samples were shipped as frozen whole blood, as isolated PBMCs, or as DNA extracted from either sample type. This TCR derives from a man aged 50 or older with active or convalescent COVID-19. The chain uses TRBV18 and TRBJ1-2; 8 central bases correspond to TRBD1. Sequenced input: peripheral blood. The CDR3: CASSPGQGYYGYTF. Read as DNA, the sequence is TGTGCCAGCTCACCCGGACAGGGCTACTATGGCTACACCTTC. The variable domain in full, with residues beyond the CDR3 obtained from the reference TRBV18 and TRBJ1-2 genes, is NAGVMQNPRHLVRRRGQEARLRCSPMKGHSHVYWYRQLPEEGLKFMVYLQKENIIDESGMPKERFSAEFPKEGPSILRIQQVVRGDSAAYFCASSPGQGYYGYTFGSGTRLTVV.